This TCR beta chain was sequenced during a study of OX40 agonist ivuxolimab in advanced cancers. About the research overall: Dose-escalation cases comprised hepatocellular carcinoma, melanoma, renal cell or head and neck cancer.

Whole-study results and caveats: Researchers report that CD8+ T cells had, on average, more expanded clones than CD4+. Partly responding patients at 0.1-3.0 mg/kg showed some of the smallest clonal expansion.

This clone has only one observation. The antigen is undetermined. Clones were read by immunoSEQ multiplex PCR, and TCRdb kept only the in-frame ones, dropping some. The sample records about 57,000 clones, about 85% being singletons. V was cut by 2 bases and J by 4 bases, with 12 bases left in between. The V gene's germline CDR1 is SEHNR and CDR2 FQNEAQ (reference sequence). This CDR3 spans 15 amino acids. The source of this sequence is an adult with an advanced solid tumor such as melanoma, head and neck, liver or kidney cancer. The source material was CD4+ or CD8+ T cells sorted from blood, sampled in a trial of the OX40 agonist ivuxolimab. The chain couples TRBV7-9 to TRBJ2-1; maybe TRBD2 (6 bases). The CDR3 DNA sequence: TGTGCCAGCAGCTTAAGGTCTAGCGTTTACAATGAGCAGTTCTTC. It encodes CASSLRSSVYNEQFF.